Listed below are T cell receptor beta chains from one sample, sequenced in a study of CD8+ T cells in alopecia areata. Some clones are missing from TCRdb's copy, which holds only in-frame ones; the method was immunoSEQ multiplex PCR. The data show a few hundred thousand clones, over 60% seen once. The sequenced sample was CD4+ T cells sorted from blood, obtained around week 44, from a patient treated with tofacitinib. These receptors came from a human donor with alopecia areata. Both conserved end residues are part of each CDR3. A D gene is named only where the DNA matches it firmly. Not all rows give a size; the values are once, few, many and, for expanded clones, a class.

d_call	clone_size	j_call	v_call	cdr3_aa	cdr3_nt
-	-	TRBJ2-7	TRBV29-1	CSVRQDSYEQYF	TGCAGCGTTCGACAGGATTCCTACGAGCAGTACTTC
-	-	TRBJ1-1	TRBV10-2	CASSDPNTEAFF	TGCGCCAGCAGTGACCCGAACACTGAAGCTTTCTTT
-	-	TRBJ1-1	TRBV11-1	CASSLVTDRNTEAFF	TGTGCCAGCAGCTTAGTGACCGACAGGAACACTGAAGCTTTCTTT
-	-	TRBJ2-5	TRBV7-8	CASSLGRVQETQYF	TGTGCCAGCAGCTTAGGGAGGGTGCAAGAGACCCAGTACTTC
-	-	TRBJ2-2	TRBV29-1	CSFTRTGTNTGELFF	TGCAGCTTCACCCGGACTGGTACGAACACCGGGGAGCTGTTTTTT
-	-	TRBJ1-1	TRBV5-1	CASSNREYTEAFF	TGCGCCAGCAGCAACAGGGAATACACTGAAGCTTTCTTT
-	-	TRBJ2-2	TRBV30	CAWSLGLGANTGELFF	TGTGCCTGGAGTCTAGGGTTAGGGGCGAACACCGGGGAGCTGTTTTTT
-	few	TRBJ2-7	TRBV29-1	CSVEGTAYEQYF	TGCAGCGTTGAAGGGACCGCCTACGAGCAGTACTTC
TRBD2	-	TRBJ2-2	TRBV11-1	CASSWDYLTGELFF	TGTGCCAGCAGCTGGGACTACCTAACCGGGGAGCTGTTTTTT
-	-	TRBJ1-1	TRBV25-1	CATTGDSLNTEAFF	TGTGCCACCACCGGGGACTCTCTGAACACTGAAGCTTTCTTT
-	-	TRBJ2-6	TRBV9	CASKGGPGANVLTF	TGTGCCAGCAAGGGGGGGCCAGGGGCCAACGTCCTGACTTTC
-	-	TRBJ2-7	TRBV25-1	CASALVNEQYF	TGTGCCAGCGCTTTGGTTAACGAGCAGTACTTC
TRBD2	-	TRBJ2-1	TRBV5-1	CASRRAGGNNEQFF	TGCGCCAGCAGACGGGCGGGGGGAAACAATGAGCAGTTCTTC
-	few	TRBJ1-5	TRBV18	CASSFGAVEPQHF	TGTGCCAGCTCATTCGGGGCAGTGGAGCCCCAGCATTTT
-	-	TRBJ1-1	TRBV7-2	CASSLAQGSPEAFF	TGTGCCAGCAGCTTAGCGCAGGGGTCCCCTGAAGCTTTCTTT
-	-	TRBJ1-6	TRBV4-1	CASSQEELLANSPLHF	TGCGCCAGCAGCCAAGAGGAGCTTCTCGCAAATTCACCCCTCCACTTT
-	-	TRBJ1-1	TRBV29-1	CSVVLQAVNTEAFF	TGCAGCGTTGTGTTACAGGCCGTGAACACTGAAGCTTTCTTT
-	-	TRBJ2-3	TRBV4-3	CASSQELAVMPDTQYF	TGCGCCAGCAGCCAAGAGTTAGCGGTGATGCCCGATACGCAGTATTTT
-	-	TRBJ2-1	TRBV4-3	CASSQGLGRLSNGQFF	TGCGCCAGCAGCCAAGGGTTAGGGAGGCTATCCAATGGGCAGTTCTTC
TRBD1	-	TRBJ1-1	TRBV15	CATSRLTGMNTEAFF	TGTGCCACCAGCAGACTGACAGGGATGAACACTGAAGCTTTCTTT
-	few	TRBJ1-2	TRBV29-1	CSVRGDYGYTF	TGCAGCGTTCGAGGAGACTATGGCTACACCTTC
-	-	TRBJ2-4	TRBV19	CASSIGLRQANIQYF	TGTGCCAGTAGTATTGGATTGCGACAGGCAAACATTCAGTACTTC
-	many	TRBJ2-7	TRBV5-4	CASSLFSYDRQYEQYF	TGTGCCAGCAGCTTGTTTAGTTACGACAGGCAATACGAGCAGTACTTC
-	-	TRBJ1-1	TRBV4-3	CASSQATKGNTEAFF	TGCGCCAGCAGTCAAGCGACAAAGGGAAACACTGAAGCTTTCTTT
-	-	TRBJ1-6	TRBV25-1	CASSENSYNSPLHF	TGTGCCAGCAGCGAAAACTCCTATAATTCACCCCTCCACTTT
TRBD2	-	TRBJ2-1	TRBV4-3	CASSQDPSGSSYNEQFF	TGCGCCAGCAGCCAAGATCCGAGCGGGAGCTCCTACAATGAGCAGTTCTTC
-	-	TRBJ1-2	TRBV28	CASSLQDLYGYTF	TGTGCCAGCAGTTTACAGGACCTCTATGGCTACACCTTC